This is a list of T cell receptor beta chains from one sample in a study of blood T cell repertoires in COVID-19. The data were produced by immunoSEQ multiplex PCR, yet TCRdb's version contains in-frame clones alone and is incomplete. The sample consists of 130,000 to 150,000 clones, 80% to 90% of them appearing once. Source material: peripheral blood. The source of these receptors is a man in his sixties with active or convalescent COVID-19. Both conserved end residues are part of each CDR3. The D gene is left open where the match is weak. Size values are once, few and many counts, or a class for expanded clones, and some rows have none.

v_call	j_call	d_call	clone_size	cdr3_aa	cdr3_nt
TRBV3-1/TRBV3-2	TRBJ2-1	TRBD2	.	CASSQDALRTSGKKSSYNEQFF	TGTGCCAGCAGCCAAGATGCCTTGCGGACTAGCGGAAAAAAGAGCTCCTACAATGAGCAGTTCTTC
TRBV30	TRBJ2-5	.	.	CAWSASRVETQYF	TGTGCCTGGAGTGCTTCGCGGGTGGAGACCCAGTACTTC
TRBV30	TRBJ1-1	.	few	CAWSVGHINTEAFF	TGTGCCTGGAGTGTAGGACATATCAACACTGAAGCTTTCTTT
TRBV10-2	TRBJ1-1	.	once	CASSVSLLNTEAFF	TGCGCCAGCAGTGTGAGTCTGTTGAACACTGAAGCTTTCTTT
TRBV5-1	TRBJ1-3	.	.	CASSQTGTGNTIYF	TGCGCCAGCAGCCAGACAGGCACTGGAAACACCATATATTTT
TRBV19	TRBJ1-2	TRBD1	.	CASDHRDSYGYTF	TGTGCCAGTGATCACCGGGACAGCTATGGCTACACCTTC
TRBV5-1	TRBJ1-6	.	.	CASSYDRPTYNSPLHF	TGCGCCAGCAGCTACGACAGGCCAACCTATAATTCACCCCTCCACTTT
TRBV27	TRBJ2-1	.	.	CASTAGGFYNEQFF	TGTGCCAGCACCGCAGGTGGGTTCTACAATGAGCAGTTCTTC
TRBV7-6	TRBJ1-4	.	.	CASSLRATNEKLFF	TGTGCCAGCAGCTTGCGGGCCACTAATGAAAAACTGTTTTTT
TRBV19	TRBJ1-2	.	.	CASSTRDINRYGYTF	TGTGCCAGTAGTACCCGGGACATAAATAGGTATGGCTACACCTTC
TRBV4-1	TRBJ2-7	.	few	CASSHGSSLSEQYF	TGCGCCAGCAGCCATGGCTCTTCCCTCAGCGAGCAGTACTTC
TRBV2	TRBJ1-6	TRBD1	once	CASSGTGATSPLHF	TGTGCCAGCAGCGGGACAGGGGCGACTTCACCCCTCCACTTT
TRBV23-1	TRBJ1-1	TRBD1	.	CASSQTGYPELRYGNTEAFF	TGCGCCAGCAGTCAGACAGGGTATCCCGAATTAAGGTATGGTAACACTGAAGCTTTCTTT
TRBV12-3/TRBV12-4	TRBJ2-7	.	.	CASRGHPVYEQYF	TGTGCCAGCAGGGGACACCCGGTATACGAGCAGTACTTC
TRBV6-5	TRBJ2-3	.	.	CASSTLDRTQYF	TGTGCCAGCAGCACCTTGGACAGAACGCAGTATTTT
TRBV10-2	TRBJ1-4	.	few	CASSDPKSIGVGEKLFF	TGCGCCAGCAGTGACCCTAAATCAATAGGGGTCGGGGAAAAACTGTTTTTT
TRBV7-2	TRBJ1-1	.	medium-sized	CASSPGAASEAFF	TGTGCCAGCAGCCCAGGGGCCGCGTCTGAAGCTTTCTTT
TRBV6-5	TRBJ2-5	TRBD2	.	CASSYSGGGAFETQYF	TGTGCCAGCAGTTACTCTGGCGGGGGGGCCTTTGAGACCCAGTACTTC
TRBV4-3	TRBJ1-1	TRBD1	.	CASSRNGQAIEAFF	TGCGCCAGCAGCCGAAACGGACAGGCCATCGAAGCTTTCTTT
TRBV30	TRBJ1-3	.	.	CAWSANSGNTIYF	TGTGCCTGGAGTGCTAACTCTGGAAACACCATATATTTT
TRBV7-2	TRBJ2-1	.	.	CASSLSSLEQFF	TGTGCCAGCAGCTTGTCGAGTCTTGAGCAGTTCTTC
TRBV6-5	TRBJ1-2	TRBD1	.	CASSRDRGLGYGYTF	TGTGCCAGCAGTAGAGACAGGGGGCTTGGCTATGGCTACACCTTC
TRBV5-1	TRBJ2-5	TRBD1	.	CASSNPTGIETQYF	TGCGCCAGCAGCAATCCGACAGGGATAGAGACCCAGTACTTC
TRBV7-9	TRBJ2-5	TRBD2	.	CASSLSPSGVQETQYF	TGTGCCAGCAGCTTATCTCCTAGCGGAGTACAAGAGACCCAGTACTTC
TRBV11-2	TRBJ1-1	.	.	CASSLNQAQALSAFF	TGTGCCAGCAGCTTGAATCAGGCACAGGCCCTTTCGGCTTTCTTT
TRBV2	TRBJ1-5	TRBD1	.	CASRGGQGRLEPQHF	TGTGCCAGCAGGGGAGGACAGGGGAGGTTGGAGCCCCAGCATTTT
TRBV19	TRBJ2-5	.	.	CASSRDTQETQYF	TGTGCCAGTAGTCGCGACACCCAAGAGACCCAGTACTTC
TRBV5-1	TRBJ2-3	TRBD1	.	CASSWGTGGTDTQYF	TGCGCCAGCAGCTGGGGGACAGGGGGAACGGATACGCAGTATTTT
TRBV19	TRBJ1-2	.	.	CASRQAGGTNYGYTF	TGTGCCAGTAGACAAGCGGGGGGAACCAACTATGGCTACACCTTC
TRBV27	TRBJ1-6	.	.	CASSFQGADNSPLHF	TGTGCCAGCAGTTTCCAGGGCGCGGATAATTCACCCCTCCACTTT
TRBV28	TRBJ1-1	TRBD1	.	CASTTGGAVDTEAFF	TGTGCCAGCACCACAGGGGGCGCAGTGGACACTGAAGCTTTCTTT
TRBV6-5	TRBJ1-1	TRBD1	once	CASSYLDRGLDTEAFF	TGTGCCAGCAGTTACTTGGACAGGGGGCTAGACACTGAAGCTTTCTTT
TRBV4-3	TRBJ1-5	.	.	CASSRSLAGNSNQPQHF	TGCGCCAGCAGCCGATCGCTAGCGGGAAATAGCAATCAGCCCCAGCATTTT
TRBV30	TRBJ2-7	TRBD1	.	CAWSSPTGGYEQYF	TGTGCCTGGAGTTCCCCGACAGGGGGGTACGAGCAGTACTTC
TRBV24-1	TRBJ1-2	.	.	CATSRTDSGNGYTF	TGTGCCACCAGTAGAACAGATTCAGGGAATGGCTACACCTTC
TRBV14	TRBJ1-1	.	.	CASSQEGLRGTEAFF	TGTGCCAGCAGCCAAGAGGGCCTTAGGGGAACTGAAGCTTTCTTT
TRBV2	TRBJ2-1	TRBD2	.	CASSEFLAGRNEQFF	TGTGCCAGCAGTGAATTTCTAGCGGGCCGAAATGAGCAGTTCTTC
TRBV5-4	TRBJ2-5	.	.	CASSFGKETQYF	TGTGCCAGCAGCTTCGGGAAGGAGACCCAGTACTTC
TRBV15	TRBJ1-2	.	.	CATSSRVGGYTF	TGTGCCACCAGCAGCAGGGTAGGTGGCTACACCTTC
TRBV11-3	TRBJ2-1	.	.	CASSLKRNEQFF	TGTGCCAGCAGCTTAAAGAGGAATGAGCAGTTCTTC
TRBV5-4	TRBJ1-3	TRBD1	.	CASSQAGGAGNTIYF	TGTGCCAGCAGCCAGGCAGGGGGAGCTGGAAACACCATATATTTT
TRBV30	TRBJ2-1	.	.	CAWDSIYNEQFF	TGTGCCTGGGACAGTATCTACAATGAGCAGTTCTTC
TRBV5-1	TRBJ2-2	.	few	CASWGRNTGELFF	TGCGCCAGCTGGGGGCGGAACACCGGGGAGCTGTTTTTT
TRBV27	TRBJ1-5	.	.	CASSFDSFSNQPQHF	TGTGCCAGCAGTTTTGACAGTTTTAGCAATCAGCCCCAGCATTTT
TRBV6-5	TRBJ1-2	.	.	CASQLGDYGYTF	TGTGCCAGCCAGCTAGGGGATTATGGCTACACCTTC
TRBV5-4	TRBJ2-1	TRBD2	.	CASSPLSGSFNEQFF	TGTGCCAGCAGCCCGTTAAGCGGGAGTTTCAATGAGCAGTTCTTC
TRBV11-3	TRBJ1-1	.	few	CASSLPWWPEAFF	TGTGCCAGCAGCTTACCCTGGTGGCCTGAAGCTTTCTTT
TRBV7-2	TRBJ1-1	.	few	CASSLASDLTEAFF	TGTGCCAGCAGCTTAGCGAGCGATCTCACTGAAGCTTTCTTT
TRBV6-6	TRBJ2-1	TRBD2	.	CASSSSQGLAGGEQFF	TGTGCCAGCAGTTCGAGTCAAGGACTAGCGGGAGGGGAGCAGTTCTTC